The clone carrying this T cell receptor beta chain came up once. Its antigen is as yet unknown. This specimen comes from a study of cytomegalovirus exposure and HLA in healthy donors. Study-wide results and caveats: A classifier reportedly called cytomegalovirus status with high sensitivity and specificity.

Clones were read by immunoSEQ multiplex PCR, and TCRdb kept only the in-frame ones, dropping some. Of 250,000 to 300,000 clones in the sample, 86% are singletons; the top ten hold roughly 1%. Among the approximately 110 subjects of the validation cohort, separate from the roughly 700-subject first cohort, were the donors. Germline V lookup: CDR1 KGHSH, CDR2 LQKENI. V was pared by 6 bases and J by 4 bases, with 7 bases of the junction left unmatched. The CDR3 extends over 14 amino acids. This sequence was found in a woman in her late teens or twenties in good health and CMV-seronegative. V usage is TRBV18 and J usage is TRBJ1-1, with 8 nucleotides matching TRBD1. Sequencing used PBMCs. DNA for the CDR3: TGTGCCAGCTCGTCAGGACAGGGAGGCACTGAAGCTTTCTTT. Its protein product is CASSSGQGGTEAFF.